The 30 T cell receptor beta chains below were found in one sample sequenced in a study of neoadjuvant anti-PD-1 for oral cavity cancer. TCRdb's copy holds only in-frame clones and misses some; the assay was immunoSEQ multiplex PCR. The sample has tens of thousands of clones; approximately 82% are singletons. Sequences were derived from PBMCs, sampled before nivolumab (anti-PD-1) treatment. Every receptor here comes from a person between 40 and 79 years old with oral cavity squamous cell carcinoma.

This clone has just one count. V and J are TRBV2 and TRBJ1-5, with 7 positions matching TRBD1. The V gene's germline CDR1 is SNHLY and CDR2 FYNNEI. After removal of 3 bases from V and 3 bases from J, the junction contained 2 bases not matched to a gene. This CDR3 spans 14 amino acids. CDR3 amino acids: CASSDRGDNQPQHF. CDR3 bases: TGTGCCAGCAGTGACAGGGGGGACAATCAGCCCCAGCATTTT.

The chain carries TRBV27 and TRBJ2-2; the D is unclear. This CDR3 spans 15 amino acids. Germline V gene sequence: CDR1 MNHEY, CDR2 SMNVEV (reference sequence). V was cut by 7 bases and J by 6 bases, with 18 bases left in between. CDR3 loop: CASINFSGRPGELFF. The CDR3 bases are TGTGCCAGCATCAACTTCTCCGGAAGGCCCGGGGAGCTGTTTTTT.

The chain combines TRBV6-5 with TRBJ2-3; 8 nucleotides line up with TRBD1. The CDR3 has 13 amino acids. Germline V gene sequence: CDR1 MNHEY, CDR2 SVGAGI. V shed 10 bases and J 0 bases; nucleotides not matched to a gene: 3. The CDR3 nucleotides read TGTGCCATCCGGGACAGGAGCACAGATACGCAGTATTTT. This encodes CAIRDRSTDTQYF.

This chain uses TRBV30 with TRBJ1-1; D may be TRBD1 (5 bases). V shed 4 bases and J shed 7 bases, with 19 bases lying between them. CDR1 is GTSNPN and CDR2 is SVGIG in the germline V gene (reference sequence). The CDR3 length is 14 residues. The CDR3 DNA reads as TGTGCCTGGATTCCGGGACTCCTGAAGATTGAAGCTTTCTTT. Translated: CAWIPGLLKIEAFF.

V and J are TRBV9 and TRBJ2-5; 8 bases match TRBD2. The V gene end was trimmed by 4 bases and the J gene end by 5 bases; junction bases not matched to a gene: 4. Germline-derived CDR1 and CDR2 are SGDLS and YYNGEE. This CDR3 spans 13 amino acids. The DNA for the CDR3 is TGTGCCAGCAGCATTCGGGGGGGTGAGACCCAGTACTTC. This codes for CASSIRGGETQYF. Drawing the rest from reference TRBV9 and TRBJ2-5, the complete variable domain is DSGVTQTPKHLITATGQRVTLRCSPRSGDLSVYWYQQSLDQGLQFLIQYYNGEERAKGNILERFSAQQFPDLHSELNLSSLELGDSALYFCASSIRGGETQYFGPGTRLLVL.

V usage is TRBV7-9 and J usage is TRBJ1-4; 8 positions match TRBD1. With 5 bases clipped from V and 8 bases from J, the junction kept 10 bases outside the gene matches. Per the germline V gene, CDR1 is SEHNR and CDR2 is FQNEAQ (reference sequence). The CDR3 totals 15 residues. For the CDR3, the DNA is TGTGCCAGCAGCCCGATGGACAGGGCGTGGGAAAAACTGTTTTTT. As protein: CASSPMDRAWEKLFF.

About this clone: One junction end disagrees with the germline gene, perhaps due to a read error. The rearrangement links TRBV7-7 to TRBJ2-3; D perhaps matches TRBD1 (6 bases). Germline V gene data show CDR1 as SSHAT and CDR2 as FNYEAQ (reference sequence). The CDR3 spans 15 residues. The CDR3 reads CASSLGTTSTDTQYF. CDR3 DNA: TGTGCTAGCAGCTTAGGGACAACCAGCACAGATACGCAGTATTTT. Supplemented by reference TRBV7-7 and TRBJ2-3, the full variable domain reads GAGVSQSPRYKVTKRGQDVTLRCDPISSHATLYWYQQALGQGPEFLTYFNYEAQPDKSGLPSDRFSAERPEGSISTLTIQRTEQRDSAMYRCASSLGTTSTDTQYFGPGTRLTVL.

This clone showed up just once. The gene calls are TRBV7-7 and TRBJ2-5, with 8 bases identical to TRBD2. Germline values: CDR1 SSHAT, CDR2 FNYEAQ (reference sequence). The CDR3 is 15 amino acids. Trimming removed 2 bases from V and 4 bases from J; junction bases left unmatched: 6. The CDR3: CASSLWVGRAETQYF. The CDR3, as DNA: TGTGCCAGCAGCTTATGGGTCGGGAGGGCAGAGACCCAGTACTTC. Full variable domain (rest looked up from reference TRBV7-7 and TRBJ2-5): GAGVSQSPRYKVTKRGQDVTLRCDPISSHATLYWYQQALGQGPEFLTYFNYEAQPDKSGLPSDRFSAERPEGSISTLTIQRTEQRDSAMYRCASSLWVGRAETQYFGPGTRLLVL.

This chain connects TRBV30 to TRBJ1-3; no clear D gene. Germline CDR1 GTSNPN, CDR2 SVGIG (reference sequence). The germline V and J ends were trimmed by 2 bases and 0 bases, with 11 bases remaining between them. This CDR3 is 15 amino acids long. Here the CDR3 reads CAWSQNPDSGNTIYF. CDR3 nucleotides: TGTGCCTGGAGTCAAAACCCAGACTCTGGAAACACCATATATTTT.

The V gene is TRBV12-5, the J gene TRBJ1-1; unclear D gene. There are 12 residues in the CDR3. Germline CDR1 is LGHNT and CDR2 is FRNRAP. Trimming pared 0 bases from V and 8 bases from J, leaving 7 bases between. The CDR3 sequence is CASGLVPPEAFF. DNA for the CDR3: TGTGCTAGTGGTTTGGTACCCCCCGAAGCTTTCTTT.

CDR3 bases: TGCAGTGCTAGGCGGGGCGGTGAGCAGTTCTTC. It encodes CSARRGGEQFF. The genes are TRBV20-1 and TRBJ2-1, with a possible D match to TRBD2 (6 bases). CDR3 length equals 11 residues. Trimming pared 3 bases from V and 9 bases from J, leaving 9 bases between. Per germline, CDR1 DFQATT and CDR2 SNEGSKA (reference sequence).

The V gene is TRBV7-8, the J gene TRBJ2-7, with TRBD2 identical over 8 bases. CDR1 is SGHVS and CDR2 is FQNEAQ in the germline V gene. V lost 3 bases, J lost 3 bases, and 10 bases stayed unmatched. The CDR3 totals 16 residues. The CDR3 loop reads CASSFFSKAGGYEQYF. The CDR3 DNA reads as TGTGCCAGCAGCTTTTTTTCTAAGGCGGGGGGCTACGAGCAGTACTTC.

The V and J genes are TRBV6-1 and TRBJ1-1; D unresolved. The CDR3 has 14 residues. The V gene's germline CDR1 is MNHNS and CDR2 SASEGT. The ends were cut back, 5 bases at V and 4 bases at J, with 14 bases in the middle. CDR3 loop: CASSIPGSGTEAFF. CDR3 coding DNA: TGTGCCAGCAGTATCCCCGGGAGTGGCACTGAAGCTTTCTTT.

This chain uses TRBV5-8 with TRBJ1-5, with a tentative D call TRBD1 (6 bases). The germline V gene encodes CDR1 SGHTS and CDR2 YDEGEE. The V and J ends lost 2 bases and 1 base respectively, with 10 bases between them. This CDR3 contains 15 residues. Here the CDR3 reads CASSFGQGSNQPQHF. The CDR3 nucleotides are TGTGCCAGCAGCTTCGGGCAGGGGAGCAATCAGCCCCAGCATTTT.

This clone was counted between two and nine times. This chain joins TRBV6-5 and TRBJ1-1; D is perhaps TRBD1 (5 bases). Per the germline V gene, CDR1 is MNHEY and CDR2 is SVGAGI. CDR3 length equals 15 residues. The germline V and J ends were trimmed by 5 bases and 0 bases, with 13 bases remaining between them. The CDR3 sequence: CASSPLGLLNTEAFF. The CDR3 coding sequence is TGTGCCAGCAGTCCTCTGGGACTGCTGAACACTGAAGCTTTCTTT.

The table lists this clone with a few counts. The chain links TRBV2 to TRBJ2-4; TRBD1 matches at 9 bases. CDR3 length: 17 residues. V lost 6 bases, J lost 3 bases, and 12 bases stayed unmatched. CDR1 and CDR2 from the germline V gene are SNHLY and FYNNEI. CDR3 bases: TGTGCCAGCAGGGTCGGGACAGGGTCCTTCGGCAAAAACATTCAGTACTTC. Translated: CASRVGTGSFGKNIQYF.

The chain joins TRBV30 to TRBJ2-3; D gene ambiguous. The CDR3 runs to 12 residues. V was clipped by 2 bases and J by 3 bases, with 6 bases between them. Germline CDR1 GTSNPN, CDR2 SVGIG (reference sequence). The CDR3 coding sequence is TGTGCCTGGAGTAGGAGAACAGATACGCAGTATTTT. The encoded protein is CAWSRRTDTQYF. Full variable domain (rest looked up from reference TRBV30 and TRBJ2-3): SQTIHQWPATLVQPVGSPLSLECTVEGTSNPNLYWYRQAAGRGLQLLFYSVGIGQISSEVPQNLSASRPQDRQFILSSKKLLLSDSGFYLCAWSRRTDTQYFGPGTRLTVL.

CDR3 bases: TGTGCCAGCAGTTACGGGGGAGGCTCCTACGAGCAGTACTTC. Protein product: CASSYGGGSYEQYF. The chain links TRBV6-6 to TRBJ2-7; D may be TRBD2 (6 bases). With 2 bases removed from V and 0 bases from J, the gap between germline ends came to 8 bases. The CDR3 has 14 residues. Germline loops: CDR1 MNHNY, CDR2 SVGAGI (reference sequence).

J is TRBJ1-5 and V is TRBV2; D is unresolved. Trimming pared 6 bases from V and 6 bases from J, leaving 15 bases between. The CDR3 length is 14 residues. CDR1 SNHLY and CDR2 FYNNEI come from the germline V gene. The CDR3: CASSWVPWGQPQHF. The DNA of the CDR3 is TGTGCCAGCAGCTGGGTGCCGTGGGGTCAGCCCCAGCATTTT.

A single count supports this clone. The CDR3 is CASSLLTSANTGELFF. CDR3 nucleotides: TGCGCCAGCAGCCTCCTGACTAGCGCGAACACCGGGGAGCTGTTTTTT. The rearrangement uses TRBV5-1 and TRBJ2-2, with 8 bases aligning to TRBD2. The germline CDR1 and CDR2 sequences are SGHRS and YFSETQ. With 4 bases clipped from V and 0 bases from J, the junction kept 5 bases outside the gene matches. The CDR3 covers 16 residues. Filled out from reference TRBV5-1 and TRBJ2-2, the complete variable domain reads KAGVTQTPRYLIKTRGQQVTLSCSPISGHRSVSWYQQTPGQGLQFLFEYFSETQRNKGNFPGRFSGRQFSNSRSEMNVSTLELGDSALYLCASSLLTSANTGELFFGEGSRLTVL.

To note about this clone: Other DNA variants within this sample encode the same CDR3. The chain uses TRBV30 and TRBJ1-1; D gene uncertain. The CDR3 is 11 amino acids. The germline gives CDR1 GTSNPN, CDR2 SVGIG (reference sequence). The V gene lost 0 bases and the J gene lost 4 bases, with 3 bases spanning the gap. For the CDR3, the DNA is TGTGCCTGGAGTGTGGGCACTGAAGCTTTCTTT. It is translated as CAWSVGTEAFF.

This chain links TRBV7-6 with TRBJ1-4, with D possibly matching TRBD1 (5 bases). This CDR3 contains 15 residues. Trimming left V 5 bases short and J 6 bases short, with 16 bases between. Germline-derived CDR1 and CDR2 are SGHVS and FNYEAQ. CDR3 coding DNA: TGTGCCAGCAGCGCACAGGAGGCGGCGTATGAAAAACTGTTTTTT. It specifies CASSAQEAAYEKLFF.

The table lists this clone with a few counts. The CDR3: CASSSSASGKPYEQYF. The DNA for the CDR3 is TGTGCCAGCAGTTCCTCCGCAAGCGGGAAACCCTACGAGCAGTACTTC. The chain links TRBV28 to TRBJ2-7; 7 bases are a match to TRBD2. Germline trimming cut 4 bases from V and 2 bases from J; bases unmatched to any gene: 11. This CDR3 is 16 amino acids long. The germline CDR1 and CDR2 sequences are MDHEN and SYDVKM.

This clone was seen just once. This chain uses TRBV4-1 with TRBJ1-1; the D is unclear. V gave up 8 bases and J gave up 10 bases, with 8 bases separating them. The CDR3 consists of 9 residues. The germline gives CDR1 MGHRA, CDR2 YSYEKL. CDR3 nucleotides: TGCGCCAGCGCTTGGGGAGCTTTCTTT. This translates into CASAWGAFF.

The chain combines TRBV7-9 with TRBJ2-1, with 7 bases fitting TRBD2. The CDR3 spans 16 residues. Germline CDR1 SEHNR, CDR2 FQNEAQ (reference sequence). Germline trimming cut 5 bases from V and 7 bases from J; bases unmatched to any gene: 14. The CDR3 DNA reads as TGTGCCAGCAGCCCTCGGGGACTACCAATGGGGAATGAGCAGTTCTTC. This gives the protein CASSPRGLPMGNEQFF. Supplemented by reference TRBV7-9 and TRBJ2-1, the full variable domain reads DTGVSQNPRHKITKRGQNVTFRCDPISEHNRLYWYRQTLGQGPEFLTYFQNEAQLEKSRLLSDRFSAERPKGSFSTLEIQRTEQGDSAMYLCASSPRGLPMGNEQFFGPGTRLTVL.

The rearrangement joins TRBV11-2 to TRBJ2-3; D remains unclear. The CDR3 totals 14 residues. Germline-derived CDR1 and CDR2 are SGHAT and FQNNGV. Trimming removed 5 bases from V and 2 bases from J, with 11 bases in between. Here the CDR3 DNA reads TGTGCCAGCAGCCGCTTGCGTAACACAGATACGCAGTATTTT. It yields the protein CASSRLRNTDTQYF. The full variable domain, with the rest looked up from reference TRBV11-2 and TRBJ2-3, is EAGVAQSPRYKIIEKRQSVAFWCNPISGHATLYWYQQILGQGPKLLIQFQNNGVVDDSQLPKDRFSAERLKGVDSTLKIQPAKLEDSAVYLCASSRLRNTDTQYFGPGTRLTVL.

This chain uses TRBV5-4 with TRBJ1-1; D is undetermined. V lost 5 bases, J lost 5 bases, and 19 bases lay in between. Germline V lookup: CDR1 SGHNT, CDR2 YYREEE (reference sequence). This CDR3 has 15 amino acids. The CDR3 region has the DNA TGTGCCAGCAGACTAGCGGGGTTGGGTGAAACTGAAGCTTTCTTT. Translation gives CASRLAGLGETEAFF.

This chain uses TRBV19 with TRBJ2-1, with 15 positions matching TRBD2. Germline assignment: CDR1 LNHDA and CDR2 SQIVND (reference sequence). With V trimmed by 4 bases and J by 7 bases, 14 bases remained unmatched. CDR3 length: 19 residues. CDR3 in amino acids: CASSRTGGTSGGRTNEQFF. DNA for the CDR3: TGTGCCAGTAGTAGAACCGGCGGGACTAGCGGGGGGCGGACGAATGAGCAGTTCTTC. Drawing the rest from reference TRBV19 and TRBJ2-1, the complete variable domain is DGGITQSPKYLFRKEGQNVTLSCEQNLNHDAMYWYRQDPGQGLRLIYYSQIVNDFQKGDIAEGYSVSREKKESFPLTVTSAQKNPTAFYLCASSRTGGTSGGRTNEQFFGPGTRLTVL.

This chain joins TRBV7-9 and TRBJ2-7, with 7 bases that match TRBD1. This CDR3 comprises 16 residues. With 0 bases clipped from V and 1 base from J, the junction kept 6 bases outside the gene matches. CDR1 and CDR2 from the germline V gene are SEHNR and FQNEAQ (reference sequence). CDR3 sequence (DNA): TGTGCCAGCAGCTTAGCCCGGGACAGTACTTCCTACGAGCAGTACTTC. This gives the protein CASSLARDSTSYEQYF. The whole variable domain, remainder taken from reference TRBV7-9 and TRBJ2-7, is DTGVSQNPRHKITKRGQNVTFRCDPISEHNRLYWYRQTLGQGPEFLTYFQNEAQLEKSRLLSDRFSAERPKGSFSTLEIQRTEQGDSAMYLCASSLARDSTSYEQYFGPGTRLTVT.

The J gene is TRBJ1-1, the V gene TRBV15; maybe TRBD1 (6 bases). The V and J ends lost 1 base and 0 bases respectively, with 18 bases between them. The V gene's germline CDR1 is LNHNV and CDR2 YYDKDF (reference sequence). The CDR3 runs to 18 residues. The CDR3 region is CATSRGGGWGTMNTEAFF. The CDR3 coding sequence is TGTGCCACCAGCAGAGGTGGAGGCTGGGGGACAATGAACACTGAAGCTTTCTTT. The full variable domain, its missing parts supplied by reference TRBV15 and TRBJ1-1, is DAMVIQNPRYQVTQFGKPVTLSCSQTLNHNVMYWYQQKSSQAPKLLFHYYDKDFNNEADTPDNFQSRRPNTSFCFLDIRSPGLGDTAMYLCATSRGGGWGTMNTEAFFGQGTRLTVV.